The clone carrying this TCR beta chain showed up just once. These data come from a study of T cell responses to AZD1222 COVID-19 vaccine. Profiling relied on immunoSEQ multiplex PCR, and the TCRdb table lists in-frame clones only, not all of them. The sample comprises over 130,000 clones, 85% to 90% of which are singletons, and 1.5% to 2% rests with the top ten. V lost 6 bases and J 5 bases, leaving 22 bases between the germline ends. This CDR3 contains 16 residues. CDR1 and CDR2 from the germline V gene are MDHEN and SYDVKM. The V call is TRBV28, the J call TRBJ1-2; maybe TRBD1 (5 bases). Sequenced here: peripheral blood, sampled 28 days after the second AZD1222 dose. The TCR originated in an adult who received the AZD1222 COVID-19 vaccine. CDR3: CASSQIGDVRRYGYTF. The DNA of the CDR3 is TGTGCCAGCAGCCAAATCGGGGACGTCAGAAGATATGGCTACACCTTC.